Shown below are 10 T cell receptor beta chains from a single sample sequenced in a study of blood T cell repertoires in COVID-19. The table came from immunoSEQ multiplex PCR; TCRdb's copy has only in-frame clones and leaves some out. The sample includes about 250,000 clones, 65% to 85% of them seen just once. The specimen was peripheral blood. The source is a man aged 80 or over with acute or convalescent COVID-19.

The CDR3 region is CASSFGNRGYEQYF. Written as DNA, the CDR3 is TGTGCCAGCAGTTTTGGAAACAGGGGATACGAGCAGTACTTC. The J gene is TRBJ2-7, the V gene TRBV27, with TRBD1 matching 7 bases. The CDR3 is 14 residues long. V shed 3 bases and J 4 bases; nucleotides not matched to a gene: 6. Germline loops: CDR1 MNHEY, CDR2 SMNVEV (reference sequence).

V is TRBV12-3 or TRBV12-4 and J is TRBJ1-3; 9 bases align to TRBD1. V shed 11 bases, J shed 7 bases, and the junction held 6 bases outside the gene matches. CDR3 length: 12 amino acids. The CDR3 region is CAGQGPGNTIYF. The CDR3 DNA sequence: TGTGCCGGACAGGGGCCGGGGAACACCATATATTTT.

The V gene is TRBV7-3, the J gene TRBJ2-1, with 9 bases that match TRBD1. Germline CDR1 reads SGHTA; CDR2 reads FQGTGA. J gave up 4 bases and V 5 bases, and 6 bases lay outside the gene matches. CDR3 length: 15 amino acids. CDR3 nucleotide sequence: TGTGCCAGCAGCGCCGACAGGGGGGAGTACAATGAGCAGTTCTTC. This gives the protein CASSADRGEYNEQFF.

The chain combines TRBV28 with TRBJ2-7; D perhaps matches TRBD2 (5 bases). The V gene lost 5 bases and the J gene lost 6 bases, with 14 bases spanning the gap. The CDR3 runs to 13 residues. The V gene's germline CDR1 is MDHEN and CDR2 SYDVKM. CDR3 bases: TGTGCCAGCAGTCGACGGACTTTACCCGAGCAGTACTTC. This gives the protein CASSRRTLPEQYF.

V is TRBV5-1 and J is TRBJ1-2; TRBD1 matches at 8 bases. CDR1 is SGHRS, CDR2 YFSETQ, per germline. The J segment lost 6 bases and the V segment lost 4 bases, leaving 2 bases of the junction unmatched. This CDR3 comprises 12 residues. The chain's CDR3 is CASSQTGDGYTF. The CDR3 coding sequence is TGCGCCAGCAGCCAGACAGGGGATGGCTACACCTTC.

The rearrangement links TRBV2 to TRBJ2-2, with D perhaps matching TRBD2 (6 bases). In germline, CDR1 is SNHLY, CDR2 FYNNEI. V lost 4 bases to trimming and J lost 3 bases, with 12 bases between them. The CDR3 runs 15 residues. The DNA of the CDR3 is TGTGCCAGCAGTGCTCTAGGAGGGGACACCGGGGAGCTGTTTTTT. Its translation is CASSALGGDTGELFF.

The chain joins TRBV5-8 to TRBJ2-1, with 8 bases lining up with TRBD2. Unmatched junction bases numbered 3, after V lost 4 bases and J lost 15 bases. CDR3 size: 10 residues. Germline V gene sequence: CDR1 SGHTS, CDR2 YDEGEE. The CDR3 here is CASSTSGSFF. As DNA, the CDR3 is TGTGCCAGCAGCACTAGCGGCTCGTTCTTC.

This clone was seen only once. CDR3 bases: TGTGCCAGCTGGGGACGGACAGGAGATCCCTACGAGCAGTACTTC. Protein sequence: CASWGRTGDPYEQYF. The rearrangement links TRBV28 to TRBJ2-7, with TRBD1 matching over 7 bases. J was trimmed by 2 bases and V by 8 bases; bases with no gene match: 12. The length of the CDR3 is 15 residues. CDR1 and CDR2 (germline): MDHEN, SYDVKM.

This clone showed up just once. The chain has TRBV6-5 and TRBJ2-5; perhaps TRBD1 as D (6 bases). The V end lost 6 bases, the J end lost 5 bases, and 16 bases lay between the germline ends. CDR3 length equals 14 residues. Germline CDR1 and CDR2: MNHEY and SVGAGI. CDR3 coding DNA: TGTGCCAGCAGAGCTACAGGGAGCTGGGAGACCCAGTACTTC. Its protein product is CASRATGSWETQYF.

This clone occurred once. The V call is TRBV27, the J call TRBJ2-7, with TRBD2 matching over 11 bases. The CDR3 spans 15 residues. V lost 3 bases, J lost 7 bases, and 8 bases stayed unmatched. The germline V gene has CDR1 MNHEY and CDR2 SMNVEV (reference sequence). The CDR3, as DNA: TGTGCCAGCAGTTTGGGGCTCGGACTAGCGGGTGAGCAGTACTTC. It encodes CASSLGLGLAGEQYF.